These T cell receptor beta chains were read from a single sample in a study of cytomegalovirus exposure and HLA in healthy donors. The repertoire was sequenced with immunoSEQ multiplex PCR; TCRdb's copy has only in-frame clones and lacks some. Of roughly 100,000 clones in the sample, roughly 70% were seen once. Source material: PBMCs. The origin of the receptors is a woman aged 50 to 65 in good health and CMV-seronegative. Each CDR3 is given with its conserved first and last residue. Each record gives: D gene, J gene, V gene, clone size, CDR3 protein, CDR3 DNA. The D gene is left open where the match is weak. Some rows mark clone size as missing; the rest say once, few, many or name a class of expanded clone.

d_gene: -; j_gene: TRBJ2-6; v_gene: TRBV19; abundance: -; CDR3aa: CASSTGSGANVLTF; CDR3nt: TGTGCCAGTAGTACAGGTTCTGGGGCCAACGTCCTGACTTTC
d_gene: TRBD1; j_gene: TRBJ2-3; v_gene: TRBV29-1; abundance: few; CDR3aa: CSVVAQGAGNTQYF; CDR3nt: TGCAGCGTTGTCGCACAGGGGGCCGGGAATACGCAGTATTTT
d_gene: -; j_gene: TRBJ1-1; v_gene: TRBV5-1; abundance: few; CDR3aa: CASSLDSGQLTEAFF; CDR3nt: TGCGCCAGCAGCTTGGATTCGGGACAACTCACTGAAGCTTTCTTT
d_gene: -; j_gene: TRBJ2-1; v_gene: TRBV4-3; abundance: -; CDR3aa: CASSQDSLAQYNEQFF; CDR3nt: TGCGCCAGCAGCCAAGATAGCCTAGCGCAATACAATGAGCAGTTCTTC
d_gene: TRBD1; j_gene: TRBJ2-7; v_gene: TRBV10-3; abundance: -; CDR3aa: CAIRTRDRGGYEQYF; CDR3nt: TGTGCCATCAGGACCCGGGACAGGGGAGGCTACGAGCAGTACTTC
d_gene: -; j_gene: TRBJ2-3; v_gene: TRBV5-3; abundance: -; CDR3aa: CARPMLTFSTDTQYF; CDR3nt: TGTGCCAGACCAATGCTGACTTTTAGCACAGATACGCAGTATTTT
d_gene: TRBD1; j_gene: TRBJ2-1; v_gene: TRBV5-1; abundance: -; CDR3aa: CASSLAQGQGSNEQFF; CDR3nt: TGCGCCAGCAGCTTGGCCCAAGGACAGGGATCGAATGAGCAGTTCTTC
d_gene: -; j_gene: TRBJ2-1; v_gene: TRBV4-2; abundance: -; CDR3aa: CASSQEGGAHNEQFF; CDR3nt: TGTGCCAGCAGCCAAGAGGGGGGGGCCCACAATGAGCAGTTCTTC
d_gene: -; j_gene: TRBJ1-2; v_gene: TRBV7-9; abundance: -; CDR3aa: CASSLAMSANYGYTF; CDR3nt: TGTGCCAGCAGCTTAGCGATGTCAGCTAACTATGGCTACACCTTC
d_gene: TRBD1; j_gene: TRBJ1-6; v_gene: TRBV7-8; abundance: -; CDR3aa: CASKGDRANSPLHF; CDR3nt: TGTGCCAGCAAGGGGGACAGGGCCAATTCACCCCTCCACTTT
d_gene: -; j_gene: TRBJ2-1; v_gene: TRBV7-3; abundance: -; CDR3aa: CASSGGGGTYNEQFF; CDR3nt: TGTGCCAGCAGCGGAGGGGGCGGAACCTACAATGAGCAGTTCTTC
d_gene: TRBD2; j_gene: TRBJ2-1; v_gene: TRBV5-4; abundance: -; CDR3aa: CASSSGTSGVHNEQFF; CDR3nt: TGTGCCAGCAGCTCAGGGACTAGCGGGGTACACAATGAGCAGTTCTTC
d_gene: TRBD1; j_gene: TRBJ1-2; v_gene: TRBV7-6; abundance: -; CDR3aa: CASRAGTGPSYGYTF; CDR3nt: TGTGCCAGCAGGGCCGGGACAGGCCCTTCCTATGGCTACACCTTC
d_gene: TRBD1; j_gene: TRBJ2-7; v_gene: TRBV27; abundance: -; CDR3aa: CASSSLRDSPHEQYF; CDR3nt: TGTGCCAGCAGTTCCCTCCGGGACAGTCCCCACGAGCAGTACTTC
d_gene: -; j_gene: TRBJ2-1; v_gene: TRBV5-1; abundance: -; CDR3aa: CASSLPTGIDEQFF; CDR3nt: TGCGCCAGCAGCTTACCAACAGGGATCGATGAGCAGTTCTTC
d_gene: TRBD1; j_gene: TRBJ2-7; v_gene: TRBV30; abundance: few; CDR3aa: CAGSGGRQGAYEQYF; CDR3nt: TGTGCTGGGTCCGGGGGAAGACAGGGGGCCTACGAGCAGTACTTC
d_gene: -; j_gene: TRBJ2-6; v_gene: TRBV28; abundance: -; CDR3aa: CASSGIFAGANVLTF; CDR3nt: TGTGCCAGCAGCGGGATTTTCGCCGGGGCCAACGTCCTGACTTTC
d_gene: -; j_gene: TRBJ1-5; v_gene: TRBV19; abundance: -; CDR3aa: CASSWEDRRPQHF; CDR3nt: TGTGCCAGTAGTTGGGAGGATCGCAGGCCCCAGCATTTT
d_gene: -; j_gene: TRBJ2-1; v_gene: TRBV2; abundance: -; CDR3aa: CASRQSLYYNEQFF; CDR3nt: TGTGCCAGCAGACAGAGTCTTTACTACAATGAGCAGTTCTTC
d_gene: TRBD2; j_gene: TRBJ2-7; v_gene: TRBV2; abundance: once; CDR3aa: CASSETSGRFDEQYF; CDR3nt: TGTGCCAGCAGTGAGACTAGCGGGAGGTTCGACGAGCAGTACTTC
d_gene: -; j_gene: TRBJ2-7; v_gene: TRBV6-5; abundance: -; CDR3aa: CASSYYPSYEQYF; CDR3nt: TGTGCCAGCAGTTACTACCCCTCCTACGAGCAGTACTTC
d_gene: -; j_gene: TRBJ2-1; v_gene: TRBV6-6; abundance: -; CDR3aa: CASSPLNEQFF; CDR3nt: TGTGCCAGCAGCCCCCTCAATGAGCAGTTCTTC
d_gene: -; j_gene: TRBJ2-7; v_gene: TRBV6-1; abundance: few; CDR3aa: CASSEGRANYEQYF; CDR3nt: TGTGCCAGCAGTGAAGGGCGGGCAAACTACGAGCAGTACTTC
d_gene: -; j_gene: TRBJ2-1; v_gene: TRBV27; abundance: -; CDR3aa: CASSLNYFGSYNEQFF; CDR3nt: TGTGCCAGCAGTTTAAACTACTTTGGCTCCTACAATGAGCAGTTCTTC
d_gene: TRBD2; j_gene: TRBJ2-1; v_gene: TRBV7-9; abundance: -; CDR3aa: CASSRLAGGYEQFF; CDR3nt: TGTGCCAGCAGCCGACTAGCGGGAGGGTATGAGCAGTTCTTC
d_gene: -; j_gene: TRBJ1-5; v_gene: TRBV27; abundance: -; CDR3aa: CASSHLGGNQPQHF; CDR3nt: TGTGCCAGCAGTCACCTCGGAGGTAATCAGCCCCAGCATTTT
d_gene: -; j_gene: TRBJ2-5; v_gene: TRBV7-2; abundance: -; CDR3aa: CASSPSWQAQETQYF; CDR3nt: TGTGCCAGCAGCCCTAGCTGGCAGGCCCAGGAGACCCAGTACTTC
d_gene: -; j_gene: TRBJ2-2; v_gene: TRBV5-1; abundance: -; CDR3aa: CASSQPGGDTGELFF; CDR3nt: TGCGCCAGCAGCCAGCCGGGTGGCGACACCGGGGAGCTGTTTTTT
d_gene: TRBD1; j_gene: TRBJ2-7; v_gene: TRBV28; abundance: -; CDR3aa: CASSLVTGVYEQYF; CDR3nt: TGTGCCAGCAGTTTAGTGACAGGGGTCTACGAGCAGTACTTC
d_gene: TRBD2; j_gene: TRBJ2-7; v_gene: TRBV30; abundance: -; CDR3aa: CAWQIAGGPHEQYF; CDR3nt: TGTGCCTGGCAAATAGCGGGGGGGCCCCACGAGCAGTACTTC
d_gene: -; j_gene: TRBJ1-2; v_gene: TRBV21-1; abundance: -; CDR3aa: CASSKVLGSGYTF; CDR3nt: TGTGCCAGCAGCAAGGTCTTGGGTAGCGGCTACACCTTC
d_gene: -; j_gene: TRBJ1-5; v_gene: TRBV19; abundance: -; CDR3aa: CASSSAYQPQHF; CDR3nt: TGTGCCAGTAGTTCCGCGTATCAGCCCCAGCATTTT
d_gene: TRBD1; j_gene: TRBJ1-5; v_gene: TRBV27; abundance: few; CDR3aa: CASSWTGDQPQHF; CDR3nt: TGTGCCAGCAGTTGGACAGGGGATCAGCCCCAGCATTTT
d_gene: -; j_gene: TRBJ1-1; v_gene: TRBV10-3; abundance: -; CDR3aa: CAIRGNGDTEAFF; CDR3nt: TGTGCCATCAGGGGGAACGGGGACACTGAAGCTTTCTTT
d_gene: -; j_gene: TRBJ1-1; v_gene: TRBV29-1; abundance: few; CDR3aa: CSVSRAGPVTEAFF; CDR3nt: TGCAGCGTGTCACGTGCGGGACCAGTCACTGAAGCTTTCTTT
d_gene: -; j_gene: TRBJ1-3; v_gene: TRBV5-6; abundance: -; CDR3aa: CASSLVDTLSSGNTIYF; CDR3nt: TGTGCCAGCAGCTTGGTCGACACCCTCAGCTCTGGAAACACCATATATTTT
d_gene: -; j_gene: TRBJ2-6; v_gene: TRBV5-4; abundance: -; CDR3aa: CASSLEVSGSGANVLTF; CDR3nt: TGTGCCAGCAGCTTGGAAGTTTCCGGCTCTGGGGCCAACGTCCTGACTTTC
d_gene: TRBD2; j_gene: TRBJ2-3; v_gene: TRBV5-4; abundance: -; CDR3aa: CASSRPSGSPDTQYF; CDR3nt: TGTGCCAGCAGCCGTCCTAGCGGGAGCCCAGATACGCAGTATTTT
d_gene: TRBD1; j_gene: TRBJ1-2; v_gene: TRBV19; abundance: -; CDR3aa: CASSTDRDYGYTF; CDR3nt: TGTGCCAGTAGTACAGACAGGGACTATGGCTACACCTTC
d_gene: TRBD2; j_gene: TRBJ2-1; v_gene: TRBV10-3; abundance: -; CDR3aa: CATYAETSGGQQFF; CDR3nt: TGTGCCACATACGCCGAGACTAGCGGGGGTCAGCAGTTCTTC